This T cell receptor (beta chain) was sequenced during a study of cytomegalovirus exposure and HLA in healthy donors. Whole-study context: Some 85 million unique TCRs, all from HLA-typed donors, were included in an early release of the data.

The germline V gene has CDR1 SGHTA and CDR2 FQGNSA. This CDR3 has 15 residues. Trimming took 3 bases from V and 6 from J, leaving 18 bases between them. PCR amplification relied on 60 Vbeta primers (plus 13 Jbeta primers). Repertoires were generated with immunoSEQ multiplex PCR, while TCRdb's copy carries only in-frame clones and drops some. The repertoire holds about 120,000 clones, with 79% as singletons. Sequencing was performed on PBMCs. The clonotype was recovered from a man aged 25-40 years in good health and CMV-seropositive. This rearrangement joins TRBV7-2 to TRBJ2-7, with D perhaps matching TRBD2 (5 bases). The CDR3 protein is CASSFDGNNIGEQYF. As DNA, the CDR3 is TGTGCCAGCAGCTTTGACGGGAATAATATCGGCGAGCAGTACTTC.